Below, 5 T cell receptor beta chains from the same sample are listed, as sequenced in a study of blood T cell repertoires in COVID-19 (dated by TCRdb to 2018 to 2021). Preparation of the library involved the immunoSEQ multiplex PCR assay. TCRdb mirrors the immuneACCESS table, restricted to in-frame sequences. Some clones are absent from its copies; in checked studies, under half trace to an unresolved V gene, and the reason for the others is unknown. A total of approximately 170,000 clones appear in this sample, around 80% of them only once. Clones ranked in the top ten supply roughly 8% of the sample. The sequencing sample was made of PBMCs or T cells enriched from blood (not recorded which). Source of these receptors: a woman aged 45-65 years who had recovered from COVID-19.

The chain combines TRBV3-1 (or the pseudogene TRBV3-2) with TRBJ2-7; D gene unclear. Per the germline V gene, CDR1 is LGHDT and CDR2 is YNNKEL (reference sequence). Trimming took off 2 bases at V and 0 bases at J, with 8 bases between the two ends. This CDR3 is 14 amino acids long. The CDR3 loop is CASSQNSRSYEQYF. The CDR3 coding sequence is TGTGCCAGCAGCCAAAACTCACGCTCCTACGAGCAGTACTTC.

The rearrangement links TRBV6-6 to TRBJ1-3, with unresolved D. Germline CDR1 and CDR2: MNHNY and SVGAGI (reference sequence). The CDR3 is 14 amino acids. V was shortened by 5 bases and J by 4 bases, with 12 bases between the two germline ends. CDR3 sequence (DNA): TGTGCCAGCAGTCCGCGACTGGCAGGAAACACCATATATTTT. It encodes CASSPRLAGNTIYF.

The chain carries TRBV7-2 and TRBJ2-7, with D possibly TRBD2 on 5 matching bases. The V gene's germline CDR1 is SGHTA and CDR2 FQGNSA. The CDR3 spans 13 residues. Trimming removed 5 bases at V and 3 bases at J, with 11 bases between. The CDR3 coding sequence is TGTGCCAGCAGCCCTGACGGAGGCTACGAGCAGTACTTC. Its translation is CASSPDGGYEQYF. The full variable domain, completed using reference TRBV7-2 and TRBJ2-7, is GAGVSQSPSNKVTEKGKDVELRCDPISGHTALYWYRQSLGQGLEFLIYFQGNSAPDKSGLPSDRFSAERTGGSVSTLTIQRTQQEDSAVYLCASSPDGGYEQYFGPGTRLTVT.

Here the CDR3 reads CASSPARGLNQPQHF. CDR3 coding DNA: TGTGCCAGCAGCCCAGCGAGGGGGCTTAATCAGCCCCAGCATTTT. The rearrangement joins TRBV7-2 to TRBJ1-5, with 7 bases matching TRBD1. There are 15 residues in the CDR3. CDR1 is SGHTA, CDR2 FQGNSA, per germline. The trim removed 5 bases at V and 4 bases at J, leaving 8 bases unmatched.

V gene TRBV28 combines with J gene TRBJ2-7; TRBD1 might be the D (5 bases). The CDR3 has 16 residues. The germline V gene encodes CDR1 MDHEN and CDR2 SYDVKM. Trimming cost V 5 bases and J 4 bases, with 21 bases left between them. The DNA of the CDR3 is TGTGCCAGCAGTCCCGAGACAGCCTCCTGGCCTTACGAGCAGTACTTC. Its protein is CASSPETASWPYEQYF.